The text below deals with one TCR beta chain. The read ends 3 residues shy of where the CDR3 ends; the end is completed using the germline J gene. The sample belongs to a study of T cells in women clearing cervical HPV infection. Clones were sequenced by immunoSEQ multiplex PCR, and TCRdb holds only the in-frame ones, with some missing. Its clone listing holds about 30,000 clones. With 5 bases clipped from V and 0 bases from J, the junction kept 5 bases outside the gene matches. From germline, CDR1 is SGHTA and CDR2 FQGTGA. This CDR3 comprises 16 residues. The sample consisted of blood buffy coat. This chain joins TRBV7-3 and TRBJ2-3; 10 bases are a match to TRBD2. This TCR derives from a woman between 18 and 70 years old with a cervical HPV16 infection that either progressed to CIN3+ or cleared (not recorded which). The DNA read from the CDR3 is TGTGCCAGCAGCCCCCGGACTAGCGGCAGCACAGATACG. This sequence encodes CASSPRTSGSTDT. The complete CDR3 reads CASSPRTSGSTDTQYF.